This entry describes one T cell receptor (beta chain). CDR3 size: 11 residues. Per germline, CDR1 LNHDA and CDR2 SQIVND (reference sequence). The authors ran two nested PCRs of about 17 and 10 cycles on TCRalpha and TCRbeta cDNA. No DNA is given; TCRdb re-called the 5' RACE reads and lists each CDR3 protein once. This sample's clone table lists some 450,000 distinct CDR3 sequences. The data were taken from a study of monozygotic twins with inflammatory bowel disease. The chain joins TRBV19 to TRBJ1-4; TCRdb calls TRBD1, which cannot be checked without DNA. The sequenced sample was blood. The clonotype originates from a human donor with ulcerative colitis or Crohn's disease, or a healthy co-twin of an affected twin (not recorded which). This CDR3 reads CASKQGAKLFF.